The source of this TCR beta chain is a study of blood T cell repertoires in COVID-19. This clone was seen only a few times. Produced via immunoSEQ multiplex PCR; TCRdb's table is partial and in-frame only. Of under 250,000 clones in the sample, 75% to 90% were seen once. Per the germline V gene, CDR1 is MNHNS and CDR2 is SASEGT. Trimming shortened V by 0 bases and J by 8 bases, and 11 bases separated the two germline ends. This CDR3 spans 14 amino acids. The material sequenced was peripheral blood. The receptor's source is a woman in her thirties or forties with acute or convalescent COVID-19. The chain employs TRBV6-1 and TRBJ2-4, with D perhaps TRBD2 (5 bases). The CDR3: CASSEAGGLYIQYF. CDR3 DNA: TGTGCCAGCAGTGAAGCGGGCGGACTTTACATTCAGTACTTC.